A single sample is the source of the 14 T cell receptor beta chains below, sequenced in a study of blood T cell repertoires in COVID-19. Method: immunoSEQ multiplex PCR; TCRdb's copy keeps in-frame clones and lacks some. This repertoire shows 55,000 to 80,000 clones, roughly 90% found once; its top ten account for approximately 28%. The sample consisted of peripheral blood. The receptor set was obtained from a middle-aged man with acute or convalescent COVID-19.

As concerns this clone: The same CDR3 is also encoded by other DNA sequences in this sample. The V call is TRBV5-4, the J call TRBJ2-1; D may be TRBD2 (5 bases). V was shortened by 3 bases and J by 0 bases, with 7 bases between the two germline ends. Germline V lookup: CDR1 SGHNT, CDR2 YYREEE (reference sequence). The CDR3 has 14 residues. The CDR3 loop is CASSSRGSYNEQFF. The DNA of the CDR3 is TGTGCCAGCAGCTCCCGGGGCTCCTACAATGAGCAGTTCTTC.

The sample holds one count of this clone. The chain is built from TRBV6-1 and TRBJ1-2, with 8 bases aligning to TRBD1. CDR3 size: 14 residues. The V and J ends lost 2 bases and 4 bases, in that order; junction bases with no gene match: 3. CDR1 and CDR2 from the germline V gene are MNHNS and SASEGT. CDR3 amino acids: CASSETGGGYGYTF. In DNA form, the CDR3 reads TGTGCCAGCAGTGAAACAGGGGGAGGCTATGGCTACACCTTC.

The chain is built from TRBV5-1 and TRBJ2-7; no clear D gene. CDR3 length: 12 residues. The V gene's germline CDR1 is SGHRS and CDR2 YFSETQ. V gave up 3 bases and J gave up 3 bases, with 7 bases separating them. For the CDR3, the DNA is TGCGCCAGCAGCTCGAACAGCTACGAGCAGTACTTC. It translates to CASSSNSYEQYF.

This sequence joins TRBV27 and TRBJ2-1; tentatively, D is TRBD2 (5 bases). Trimming removed 5 bases at V and 4 bases at J, with 9 bases between. Germline loops: CDR1 MNHEY, CDR2 SMNVEV (reference sequence). The CDR3 is 13 amino acids. The CDR3 region has the DNA TGTGCCAGCAGTACCGGGGTTTACAATGAGCAGTTCTTC. It specifies CASSTGVYNEQFF.

This clone was found once. V is TRBV3-1 (or the pseudogene TRBV3-2) and J is TRBJ2-3; 7 bases are a match to TRBD2. The J segment lost 2 bases and the V segment lost 1 base, leaving 3 bases of the junction unmatched. The CDR3 contains 15 residues. Germline CDR1 LGHDT, CDR2 YNNKEL (reference sequence). CDR3 in amino acids: CASSQGGLDTDTQYF. The CDR3 coding sequence is TGTGCCAGCAGCCAAGGAGGACTAGACACAGATACGCAGTATTTT.

This rearrangement joins TRBV27 to TRBJ2-6; tentative D call: TRBD1 (6 bases). This CDR3 contains 19 residues. Trimming stripped 3 bases from V and 1 base from J, with 19 bases between. Per the germline V gene, CDR1 is MNHEY and CDR2 is SMNVEV (reference sequence). CDR3 protein: CASSFGQTGRLSGANVLTF. CDR3 bases: TGTGCCAGCAGTTTTGGACAGACCGGGCGGTTATCTGGGGCCAACGTCCTGACTTTC.

The table lists this clone with a count of one. The chain links TRBV29-1 to TRBJ2-7, with 8 bases aligning to TRBD1. V dropped 7 bases and J dropped 6; count of bases not matched to a gene: 11. CDR1 SQVTM and CDR2 ANQGSEA come from the germline V gene. The CDR3 is 13 residues long. Here the CDR3 reads CSAGQGLMGEQYF. CDR3 DNA: TGCAGCGCTGGACAGGGATTGATGGGCGAGCAGTACTTC.

This CDR3 reads CASSASKNTQYF. The CDR3 region has the DNA TGTGCCAGCAGCGCCTCTAAGAATACGCAGTATTTT. The chain recombines TRBV9 with TRBJ2-3; D is unresolved. The CDR3 runs 12 residues. Per germline, CDR1 SGDLS and CDR2 YYNGEE. The germline V and J ends were trimmed by 3 bases and 7 bases, with 9 bases remaining between them.

The chain combines TRBV29-1 with TRBJ2-5; D gene ambiguous. Germline lookup yields CDR1 SQVTM and CDR2 ANQGSEA. With 1 base removed from V and 5 bases from J, the gap between germline ends came to 11 bases. The CDR3 consists of 13 residues. The CDR3 DNA reads as TGCAGCGTTGAAGTTCGATTCAGGGAGACCCAGTACTTC. Its translation: CSVEVRFRETQYF.

This chain connects TRBV10-3 to TRBJ2-5; a possible D gene is TRBD1 (6 bases). V lost 7 bases and J 5 bases, leaving 11 bases between the germline ends. From germline, CDR1 is ENHRY and CDR2 SYGVKD. The CDR3 covers 12 residues. The CDR3 nucleotides read TGTGCCATCAAGTCAACAGGGGAGACCCAGTACTTC. It translates to CAIKSTGETQYF.

The chain carries TRBV7-2 and TRBJ2-4, with TRBD1 identical over 12 bases. The junction had 12 bases not matched to a gene; V was cut back by 5 bases and J by 1 base. This CDR3 is 19 amino acids long. Germline CDR1 reads SGHTA; CDR2 reads FQGNSA. The CDR3 DNA follows: TGTGCCAGCAGCGTAACCGGGACAGGGGGCGATCGGGCCAAAAACATTCAGTACTTC. The encoded protein is CASSVTGTGGDRAKNIQYF. Using reference TRBV7-2 and TRBJ2-4 for the parts outside the CDR3, the full variable domain is GAGVSQSPSNKVTEKGKDVELRCDPISGHTALYWYRQSLGQGLEFLIYFQGNSAPDKSGLPSDRFSAERTGGSVSTLTIQRTQQEDSAVYLCASSVTGTGGDRAKNIQYFGAGTRLSVL.

This chain connects TRBV4-1 to TRBJ1-1; no reliable D call. The CDR3 extends over 15 amino acids. V lost 4 bases to trimming and J lost 4 bases, with 16 bases between them. CDR1 is MGHRA and CDR2 is YSYEKL in the germline V gene. The CDR3 loop is CASSPRGSQSTEAFF. CDR3 coding DNA: TGCGCCAGCAGCCCCCGAGGGTCCCAGAGCACTGAAGCTTTCTTT.

This clone was seen ten or more times. The chain uses TRBV6-6 and TRBJ2-1; D is perhaps TRBD1 (6 bases). This CDR3 has 13 residues. The germline CDR1 and CDR2 sequences are MNHNY and SVGAGI (reference sequence). V was shortened by 5 bases and J by 6 bases, with 11 bases between the two germline ends. The CDR3 loop reads CASSEQGPNEQFF. The CDR3 nucleotides read TGTGCCAGCAGTGAGCAGGGGCCCAATGAGCAGTTCTTC.

The CDR3 protein is CASSVTGFTEAFF. For the CDR3, the DNA is TGTGCCAGCAGCGTAACAGGGTTCACTGAAGCTTTCTTT. The chain combines TRBV9 with TRBJ1-1, with D possibly being TRBD1 (6 bases). V dropped 1 base and J dropped 4 bases, with 8 bases sitting between them. Germline lookup yields CDR1 SGDLS and CDR2 YYNGEE. The CDR3 spans 13 residues.